One sample yielded the 14 T cell receptor beta chains listed below, sequenced in a study of early T cells in non-severe SARS-CoV-2 infection. TCRdb analysed the 5' RACE reads with MiXCR anew, one entry per CDR3 protein. In the table there are tens of thousands of distinct CDR3 sequences, over 4% of which are singletons. The material sequenced was whole blood. The receptors were sampled from an adult who was a healthcare worker with PCR-confirmed SARS-CoV-2 infection or an uninfected control (not recorded which).

At least ten counts were recorded for this clonotype. The rearrangement uses TRBV12-3 or TRBV12-4 and TRBJ2-5; TRBD2 matches 9 bases. There are 15 residues in the CDR3. The trim removed 8 bases at V and 5 bases at J, leaving 12 bases unmatched. The CDR3 region has the DNA TGTGCCAGCGGCTATAATAGCGGGGGAGGGGAGACCCAGTACTTC. Translating it yields CASGYNSGGGETQYF.

Here the CDR3 reads CASSSTDRVEAFF. CDR3 bases: TGTGCCAGCAGTTCCACCGACAGGGTTGAAGCTTTCTTT. The chain links TRBV27 to TRBJ1-1, with 7 bases that match TRBD1. J was trimmed by 7 bases and V by 4 bases; bases with no gene match: 6. The CDR3 length is 13 residues. Germline-derived CDR1 and CDR2 are MNHEY and SMNVEV (reference sequence).

This clonotype was recorded at least ten times. This rearrangement joins TRBV5-1 to TRBJ2-1; TRBD1 matches at 8 bases. Germline V gene lookup returns CDR1 SGHRS and CDR2 YFSETQ. After removal of 5 bases from V and 2 bases from J, the junction contained 3 bases not matched to a gene. The CDR3 has 14 residues. The CDR3 region has the DNA TGCGCCAGCAGAGACAGGGGCCCCTACAATGAGCAGTTCTTC. It encodes CASRDRGPYNEQFF.

This clonotype was counted at least ten times. CDR3 region: CASSLASWDNEQFF. CDR3 coding DNA: TGTGCCAGCAGCTTAGCCTCTTGGGACAATGAGCAGTTCTTC. The gene calls are TRBV7-2 and TRBJ2-1, with D hard to call. Germline V gene lookup returns CDR1 SGHTA and CDR2 FQGNSA. Trimming cost V 0 bases and J 5 bases, with 8 bases left between them. The CDR3 sequence is 14 residues long.

V and J are TRBV14 and TRBJ1-1; 7 bases are a match to TRBD1. V trimming: 4 bases; J trimming: 2 bases; junction bases outside the gene matches: 7. The CDR3 loop spans 15 amino acids. The V gene's germline CDR1 is SGHDN and CDR2 FVKESK. The CDR3 DNA reads TGTGCCAGCAGCCGCAGGGGGACCCCCAACACTGAAGCTTTCTTT. Its translation: CASSRRGTPNTEAFF.

This clonotype was recorded many times. The chain carries TRBV19 and TRBJ1-5, with D possibly TRBD1 on 6 matching bases. The CDR3 extends over 13 amino acids. Germline CDR1 reads LNHDA; CDR2 reads SQIVND (reference sequence). Between the trimmed V and J ends, which lost 6 bases and 7 bases, there was a span of 13 bases. The CDR3 nucleotides read TGTGCCAGTAGCCCCCAGGGGATGCAGCCCCAGCATTTT. Its protein is CASSPQGMQPQHF.

This clonotype was counted at least ten times. V gene TRBV12-3 or TRBV12-4 combines with J gene TRBJ1-1, with D tentatively TRBD1 (6 bases). V lost 7 bases and J 1 base, leaving 13 bases between the germline ends. This CDR3 has 14 amino acids. DNA for the CDR3: TGTGCCAGCATCCATGGGGGGCAGAACACTGAAGCTTTCTTT. Protein sequence: CASIHGGQNTEAFF.

This rearrangement joins TRBV10-2 to TRBJ1-5; D ambiguous. The CDR3 runs 13 residues. CDR1 and CDR2 (germline): WSHSY, SAAADI. Trimming removed 3 bases at V and 6 bases at J, with 9 bases between. CDR3 region: CASSDYFGQPQHF. The CDR3 DNA sequence: TGCGCCAGCAGTGATTACTTTGGTCAGCCCCAGCATTTT.

This clonotype was detected many times. V gene TRBV28 combines with J gene TRBJ1-6, with 9 bases that match TRBD1. Per germline, CDR1 MDHEN and CDR2 SYDVKM. V lost 5 bases to trimming and J lost 10 bases; unmatched junction nucleotides: 6. The CDR3 covers 14 residues. CDR3 residues: CASSTSTGGSPLHF. The DNA for the CDR3 is TGTGCCAGCAGTACATCGACAGGGGGGTCACCCCTCCACTTT.

This clonotype was seen repeatedly, ten times or more. The J gene is TRBJ2-6, the V gene TRBV5-1; D is undetermined. V gave up 4 bases and J gave up 0 bases, with 14 bases separating them. The CDR3 consists of 17 residues. Germline-derived CDR1 and CDR2 are SGHRS and YFSETQ. The DNA for the CDR3 is TGCGCCAGCAGCCTCCGATCGGACGTCTCTGGGGCCAACGTCCTGACTTTC. Its translation is CASSLRSDVSGANVLTF.

This clonotype was seen at least ten times. The chain has TRBV13 and TRBJ2-1, with D possibly TRBD1 on 6 matching bases. The CDR3 consists of 12 residues. From germline, CDR1 is PRHDT and CDR2 FYEKMQ (reference sequence). Trimming stripped 4 bases from V and 7 bases from J, with 8 bases between. Written as DNA, the CDR3 is TGTGCCAGCAGCTCGACAGGTAATGAGCAGTTCTTC. The encoded protein is CASSSTGNEQFF.

This clonotype was picked up a small number of times. This chain joins TRBV7-9 and TRBJ1-1; D gene ambiguous. V lost 5 bases to trimming and J lost 1 base, with 17 bases between them. This CDR3 spans 16 amino acids. Germline V gene sequence: CDR1 SEHNR, CDR2 FQNEAQ (reference sequence). DNA of the CDR3: TGTGCCAGCAGCCACAGCACCTTCGACCCGAACACTGAAGCTTTCTTT. Its translation is CASSHSTFDPNTEAFF.

The table lists this clonotype with many counts. The J gene is TRBJ2-7, the V gene TRBV4-3; 7 nucleotides line up with TRBD1. Germline-derived CDR1 and CDR2 are LGHNA and YSLEER. The CDR3 extends over 16 amino acids. Trimming removed 1 base from V and 2 bases from J; junction bases left unmatched: 8. The CDR3 loop reads CASSQGAGDSAYEQYF. CDR3 DNA: TGCGCCAGCAGCCAAGGGGCCGGGGACAGTGCCTACGAGCAGTACTTC.

This clonotype has ten or more counts. The J gene is TRBJ1-3, the V gene TRBV10-3, with D perhaps matching TRBD1 (6 bases). Germline V lookup: CDR1 ENHRY, CDR2 SYGVKD. The CDR3 length is 16 residues. V was clipped by 7 bases and J by 0 bases, with 16 bases between them. In DNA, the CDR3 is TGTGCCATCACCCAGGGGCAGAGCAACTCTGGAAACACCATATATTTT. Amino acid sequence: CAITQGQSNSGNTIYF.